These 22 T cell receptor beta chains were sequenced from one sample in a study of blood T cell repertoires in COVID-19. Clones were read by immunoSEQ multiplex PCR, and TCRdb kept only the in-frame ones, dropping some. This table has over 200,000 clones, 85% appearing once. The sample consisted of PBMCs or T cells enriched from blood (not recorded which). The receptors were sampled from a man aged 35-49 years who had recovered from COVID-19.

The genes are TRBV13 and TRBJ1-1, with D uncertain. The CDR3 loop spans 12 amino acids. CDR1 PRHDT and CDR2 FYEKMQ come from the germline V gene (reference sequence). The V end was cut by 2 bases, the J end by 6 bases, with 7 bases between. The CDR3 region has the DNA TGTGCCAGCAGCTTATTAAATGCTGAAGCTTTCTTT. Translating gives CASSLLNAEAFF.

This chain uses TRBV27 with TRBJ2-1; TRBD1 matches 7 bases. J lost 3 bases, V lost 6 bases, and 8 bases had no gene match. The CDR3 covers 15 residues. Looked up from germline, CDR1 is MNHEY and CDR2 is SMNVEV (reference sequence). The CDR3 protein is CASRPFRGIYNEQFF. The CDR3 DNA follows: TGTGCCAGCAGGCCCTTCAGGGGGATCTACAATGAGCAGTTCTTC.

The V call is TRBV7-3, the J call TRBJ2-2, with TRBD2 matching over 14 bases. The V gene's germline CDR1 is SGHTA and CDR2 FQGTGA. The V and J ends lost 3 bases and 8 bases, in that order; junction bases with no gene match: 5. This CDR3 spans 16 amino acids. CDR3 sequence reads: CASSFGLAGGRGELFF. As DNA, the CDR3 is TGTGCCAGCAGCTTCGGACTAGCGGGAGGTCGTGGGGAGCTGTTTTTT. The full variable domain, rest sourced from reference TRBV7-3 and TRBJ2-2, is GAGVSQTPSNKVTEKGKYVELRCDPISGHTALYWYRQSLGQGPEFLIYFQGTGAADDSGLPNDRFFAVRPEGSVSTLKIQRTERGDSAVYLCASSFGLAGGRGELFFGEGSRLTVL.

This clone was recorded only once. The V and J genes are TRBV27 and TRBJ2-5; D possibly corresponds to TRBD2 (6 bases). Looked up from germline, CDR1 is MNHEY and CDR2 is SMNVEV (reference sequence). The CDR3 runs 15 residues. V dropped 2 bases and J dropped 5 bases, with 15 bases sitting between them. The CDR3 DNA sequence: TGTGCCAGCAGTTTAAATCCGGGGGTTCAGGAGACCCAGTACTTC. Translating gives CASSLNPGVQETQYF.

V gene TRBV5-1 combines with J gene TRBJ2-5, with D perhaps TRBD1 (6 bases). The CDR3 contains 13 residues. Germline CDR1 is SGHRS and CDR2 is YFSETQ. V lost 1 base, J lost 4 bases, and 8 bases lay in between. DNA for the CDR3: TGCGCCAGCAGCTTGTTAGGGGGAGAGACCCAGTACTTC. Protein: CASSLLGGETQYF. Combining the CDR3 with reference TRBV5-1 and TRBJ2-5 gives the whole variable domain KAGVTQTPRYLIKTRGQQVTLSCSPISGHRSVSWYQQTPGQGLQFLFEYFSETQRNKGNFPGRFSGRQFSNSRSEMNVSTLELGDSALYLCASSLLGGETQYFGPGTRLLVL.

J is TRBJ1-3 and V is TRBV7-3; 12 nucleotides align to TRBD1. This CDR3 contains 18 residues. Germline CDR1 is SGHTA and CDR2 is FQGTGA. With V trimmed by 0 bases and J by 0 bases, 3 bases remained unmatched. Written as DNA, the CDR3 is TGTGCCAGCAGCTTAACGGGACAGGGGGCGAGCTCTGGAAACACCATATATTTT. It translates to CASSLTGQGASSGNTIYF.

This CDR3 reads CASSDREMGEQYF. Written as DNA, the CDR3 is TGTGCCAGCAGTGACAGGGAGATGGGCGAGCAGTACTTC. The chain recombines TRBV6-2 or TRBV6-3 with TRBJ2-7; TRBD1 aligns across 7 bases. Per the germline V gene, CDR1 is MNHEY and CDR2 is SVGEGT. The ends lost 5 bases at V and 6 bases at J; junction bases unmatched: 7. This CDR3 comprises 13 residues.

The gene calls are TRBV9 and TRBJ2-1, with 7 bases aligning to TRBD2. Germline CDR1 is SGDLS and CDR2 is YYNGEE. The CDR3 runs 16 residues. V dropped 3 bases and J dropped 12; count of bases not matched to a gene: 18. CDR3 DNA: TGTGCCAGCAGCGCCTCCCCCGGGGAGGGTAAGGTTGGGCAGTTCTTC. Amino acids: CASSASPGEGKVGQFF.

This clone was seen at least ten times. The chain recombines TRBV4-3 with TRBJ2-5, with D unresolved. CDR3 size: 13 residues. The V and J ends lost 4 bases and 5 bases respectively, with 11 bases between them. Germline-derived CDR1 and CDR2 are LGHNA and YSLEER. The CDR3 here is CASSPGAGETQYF. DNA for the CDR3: TGCGCCAGCAGCCCTGGCGCCGGGGAGACCCAGTACTTC.

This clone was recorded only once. CDR3 nucleotide sequence: TGCGCCAGCAGCTTCAGCGGAAGCACAGATACGCAGTATTTT. Amino acid sequence: CASSFSGSTDTQYF. The chain carries TRBV5-1 and TRBJ2-3; weak D call: TRBD2 (5 bases). This CDR3 region has 14 residues. Germline V gives CDR1 SGHRS, CDR2 YFSETQ. Trimming took 2 bases from V and 0 from J, leaving 7 bases between them. The entire variable domain, with the rest obtained from reference TRBV5-1 and TRBJ2-3, is as follows: KAGVTQTPRYLIKTRGQQVTLSCSPISGHRSVSWYQQTPGQGLQFLFEYFSETQRNKGNFPGRFSGRQFSNSRSEMNVSTLELGDSALYLCASSFSGSTDTQYFGPGTRLTVL.

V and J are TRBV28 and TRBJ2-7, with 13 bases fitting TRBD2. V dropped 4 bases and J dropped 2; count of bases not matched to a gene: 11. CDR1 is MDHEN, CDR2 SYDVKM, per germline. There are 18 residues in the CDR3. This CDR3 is CASSSRTSGRVLAYEQYF. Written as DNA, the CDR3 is TGTGCCAGCAGTTCGAGGACTAGCGGGAGAGTTTTAGCCTACGAGCAGTACTTC.

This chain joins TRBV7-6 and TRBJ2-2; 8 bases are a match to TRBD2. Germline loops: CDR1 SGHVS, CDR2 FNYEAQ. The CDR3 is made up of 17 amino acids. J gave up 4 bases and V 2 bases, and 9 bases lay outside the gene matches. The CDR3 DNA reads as TGTGCCAGCAGCTTATATAGCGGGAATTCTTTCACCGGGGAGCTGTTTTTT. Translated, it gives CASSLYSGNSFTGELFF. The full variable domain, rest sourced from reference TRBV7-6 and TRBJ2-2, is GAGVSQSPRYKVTKRGQDVALRCDPISGHVSLYWYRQALGQGPEFLTYFNYEAQQDKSGLPNDRFSAERPEGSISTLTIQRTEQRDSAMYRCASSLYSGNSFTGELFFGEGSRLTVL.

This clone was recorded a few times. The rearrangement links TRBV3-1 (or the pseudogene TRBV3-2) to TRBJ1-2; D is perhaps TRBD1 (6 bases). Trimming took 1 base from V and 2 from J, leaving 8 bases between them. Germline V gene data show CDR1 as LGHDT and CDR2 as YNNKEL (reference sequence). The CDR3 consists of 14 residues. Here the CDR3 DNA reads TGTGCCAGCAGCCAAGGGACAGTCAACTATGGCTACACCTTC. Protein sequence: CASSQGTVNYGYTF.

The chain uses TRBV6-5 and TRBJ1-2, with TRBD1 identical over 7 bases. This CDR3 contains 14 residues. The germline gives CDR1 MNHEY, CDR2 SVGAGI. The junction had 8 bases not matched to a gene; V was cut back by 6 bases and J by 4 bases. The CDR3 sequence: CASSYDRESYGYTF. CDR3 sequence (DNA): TGTGCCAGCAGCTACGACAGGGAATCCTATGGCTACACCTTC.

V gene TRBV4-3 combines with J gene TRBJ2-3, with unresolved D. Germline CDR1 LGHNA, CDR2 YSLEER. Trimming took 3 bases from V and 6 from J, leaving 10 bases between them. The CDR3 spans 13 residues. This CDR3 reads CASSQVVGDTQYF. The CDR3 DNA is TGCGCCAGCAGCCAGGTAGTCGGTGATACGCAGTATTTT.

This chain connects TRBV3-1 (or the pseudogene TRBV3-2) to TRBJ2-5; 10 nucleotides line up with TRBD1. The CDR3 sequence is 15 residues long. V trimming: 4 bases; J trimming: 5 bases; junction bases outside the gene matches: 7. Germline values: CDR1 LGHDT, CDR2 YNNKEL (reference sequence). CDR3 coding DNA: TGTGCCAGCAGCCTTTCGACAGGGGGCGGGGAGACCCAGTACTTC. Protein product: CASSLSTGGGETQYF.

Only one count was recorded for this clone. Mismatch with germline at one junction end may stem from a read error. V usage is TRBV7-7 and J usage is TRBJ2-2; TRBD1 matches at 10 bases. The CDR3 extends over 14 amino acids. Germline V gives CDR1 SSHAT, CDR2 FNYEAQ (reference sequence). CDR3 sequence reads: CASSQDRGAGELFF. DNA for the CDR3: TGTGCTAGCAGCCAGGACAGGGGGGCCGGGGAGCTGTTTTTT.

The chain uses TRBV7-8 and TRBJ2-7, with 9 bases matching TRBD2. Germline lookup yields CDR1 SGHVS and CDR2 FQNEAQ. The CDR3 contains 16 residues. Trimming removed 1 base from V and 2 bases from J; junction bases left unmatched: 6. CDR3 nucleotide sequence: TGTGCCAGCAGCTTAGGTAGGCTAGCGGGACCCTACGAGCAGTACTTC. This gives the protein CASSLGRLAGPYEQYF.

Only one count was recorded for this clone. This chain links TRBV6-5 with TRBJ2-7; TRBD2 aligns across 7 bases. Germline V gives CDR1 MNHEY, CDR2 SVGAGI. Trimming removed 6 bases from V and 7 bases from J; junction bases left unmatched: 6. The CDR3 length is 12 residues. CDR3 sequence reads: CASSLGGREQYF. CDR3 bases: TGTGCCAGCAGCTTGGGCGGGAGAGAGCAGTACTTC.

This chain's CDR3 is CASSIVRQGNQPQHF. In DNA, the CDR3 is TGTGCCAGTAGTATAGTCCGCCAGGGCAATCAGCCCCAGCATTTT. The chain carries TRBV19 and TRBJ1-5; D unclear. The CDR3 totals 15 residues. Trimming stripped 1 base from V and 2 bases from J, with 9 bases between. Germline V gives CDR1 LNHDA, CDR2 SQIVND (reference sequence). Variable domain in full (rest from reference TRBV19 and TRBJ1-5): DGGITQSPKYLFRKEGQNVTLSCEQNLNHDAMYWYRQDPGQGLRLIYYSQIVNDFQKGDIAEGYSVSREKKESFPLTVTSAQKNPTAFYLCASSIVRQGNQPQHFGDGTRLSIL.

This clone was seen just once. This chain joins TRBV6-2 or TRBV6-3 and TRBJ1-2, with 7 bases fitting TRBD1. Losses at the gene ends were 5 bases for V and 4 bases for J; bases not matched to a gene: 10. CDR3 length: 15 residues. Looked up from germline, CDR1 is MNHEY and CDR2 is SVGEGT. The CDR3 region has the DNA TGTGCCAGCAGTCCGTATCAGACAGGGTCCTATGGCTACACCTTC. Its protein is CASSPYQTGSYGYTF.

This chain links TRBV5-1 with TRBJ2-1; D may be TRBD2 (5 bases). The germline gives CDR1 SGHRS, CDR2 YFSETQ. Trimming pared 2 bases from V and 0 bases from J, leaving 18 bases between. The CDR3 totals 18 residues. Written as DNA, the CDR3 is TGCGCCAGCAGCTTTACTACCCCGGGGTTAAGCTCCTACAATGAGCAGTTCTTC. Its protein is CASSFTTPGLSSYNEQFF.